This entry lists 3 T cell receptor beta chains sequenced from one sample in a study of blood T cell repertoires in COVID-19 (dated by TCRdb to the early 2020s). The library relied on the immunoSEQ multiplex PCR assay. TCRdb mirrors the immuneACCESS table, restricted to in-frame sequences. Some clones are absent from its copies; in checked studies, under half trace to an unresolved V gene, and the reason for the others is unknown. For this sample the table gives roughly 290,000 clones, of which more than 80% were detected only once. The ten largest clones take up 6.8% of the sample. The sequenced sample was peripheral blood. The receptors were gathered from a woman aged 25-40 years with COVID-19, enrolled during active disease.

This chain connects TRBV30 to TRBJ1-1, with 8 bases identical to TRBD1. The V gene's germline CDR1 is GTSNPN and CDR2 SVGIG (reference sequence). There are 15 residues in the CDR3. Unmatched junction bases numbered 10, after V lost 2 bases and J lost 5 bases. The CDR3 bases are TGTGCCTGGAGTAGCGGACAGGGAGGGGGAACTGAAGCTTTCTTT. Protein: CAWSSGQGGGTEAFF.

CDR3 residues: CASSRGTSASQETQYF. The DNA for the CDR3 is TGTGCCAGCAGCCGAGGGACTAGCGCCTCCCAAGAGACCCAGTACTTC. This chain uses TRBV5-5 with TRBJ2-5; 10 bases fit TRBD2. V gave up 4 bases and J gave up 1 base; unmatched junction bases: 7. The CDR3 consists of 16 residues. Germline V gene lookup returns CDR1 SGHKS and CDR2 YYEKEE (reference sequence).

For the CDR3, the DNA is TGTGCCAGCAGTTTAAGGGGCTCTGGGGCCAACGTCCTGACTTTC. Amino acid sequence: CASSLRGSGANVLTF. The gene calls are TRBV28 and TRBJ2-6; tentative D call: TRBD1 (5 bases). The CDR3 runs to 15 residues. Germline values: CDR1 MDHEN, CDR2 SYDVKM. V lost 2 bases, J lost 0 bases, and 5 bases lay in between.